Below, 8 T cell receptor beta chains from the same sample are listed, as sequenced in a study of cytomegalovirus exposure and HLA in healthy donors. Measured with immunoSEQ multiplex PCR; TCRdb has only the in-frame clones, and not every one. The sample has 230,000 or so clones, around nine tenths seen once. The sample comprised PBMCs. These receptors came from a woman in her late teens or twenties in good health and CMV-seronegative.

The CDR3 protein is CASSESTRGYEQYF. As DNA, the CDR3 is TGCGCCAGCAGTGAGTCTACGAGGGGGTACGAGCAGTACTTC. This chain uses TRBV10-1 with TRBJ2-7, with D possibly matching TRBD1 (6 bases). The CDR3 sequence is 14 residues long. The V and J ends lost 0 bases and 4 bases respectively, with 10 bases between them. Germline loops: CDR1 WNHNN, CDR2 SYGVQD (reference sequence).

V usage is TRBV15 and J usage is TRBJ2-7; perhaps TRBD1 as D (5 bases). CDR3 length: 13 residues. The V end was cut by 4 bases, the J end by 4 bases, with 11 bases between. CDR1 is LNHNV and CDR2 is YYDKDF in the germline V gene (reference sequence). CDR3 residues: CATSKVTGYEQYF. CDR3 bases: TGTGCCACCAGCAAAGTTACAGGATACGAGCAGTACTTC.

This rearrangement joins TRBV15 to TRBJ2-6; the D is unclear. Germline V lookup: CDR1 LNHNV, CDR2 YYDKDF (reference sequence). The CDR3 covers 16 residues. V shed 0 bases and J shed 3 bases, with 9 bases lying between them. CDR3 bases: TGTGCCACCAGCAGAGATTTTCGAGGTGGGGCCAACGTCCTGACTTTC. Translated, it gives CATSRDFRGGANVLTF.

This clone was recorded many times. The CDR3 DNA sequence: TGTGCCAGCAGCTTTTTCCGAGAGACCCAGTACTTC. This encodes CASSFFRETQYF. The chain is built from TRBV5-6 and TRBJ2-5; D remains unclear. Germline CDR1 and CDR2: SGHDT and YYEEEE. The length of the CDR3 is 12 residues. V lost 2 bases and J 4 bases, leaving 6 bases between the germline ends.

The V and J genes are TRBV28 and TRBJ2-2; a weak D match, TRBD2 (5 bases). Deletions cut 3 bases from V and 4 bases from J, with 9 bases between. Germline-derived CDR1 and CDR2 are MDHEN and SYDVKM. CDR3 size: 14 residues. CDR3 protein: CASSLGVGTGELFF. CDR3 in DNA: TGTGCCAGCAGTTTGGGAGTCGGCACCGGGGAGCTGTTTTTT.

The gene calls are TRBV7-2 and TRBJ2-5; 9 bases agree with TRBD1. This CDR3 spans 15 amino acids. The junction had 6 bases not matched to a gene; V was cut back by 2 bases and J by 5 bases. Germline values: CDR1 SGHTA, CDR2 FQGNSA. CDR3 amino acids: CASSLSGQGWETQYF. DNA of the CDR3: TGTGCCAGCAGCTTATCGGGACAGGGTTGGGAGACCCAGTACTTC.

The V and J genes are TRBV6-1 and TRBJ2-7; TRBD1 is a possible D gene (6 bases). CDR3 length: 12 amino acids. In germline, CDR1 is MNHNS, CDR2 SASEGT. Trimming took 5 bases from V and 4 from J, leaving 9 bases between them. The CDR3: CASSSRGYEQYF. In DNA form, the CDR3 reads TGTGCCAGCAGTTCCAGGGGTTACGAGCAGTACTTC.

The chain couples TRBV5-6 to TRBJ1-2; 8 positions agree with TRBD1. Trimming took 0 bases from V and 2 from J; bases not matched to a gene: 0. Germline lookup yields CDR1 SGHDT and CDR2 YYEEEE. The CDR3 totals 14 residues. The CDR3 DNA reads TGTGCCAGCAGCTTGGGACAGGGGAACTATGGCTACACCTTC. Protein sequence: CASSLGQGNYGYTF.